This is a list of T cell receptor beta chains from one sample in a study of glioma-infiltrating T cells. TCRdb passed the multiplex PCR reads through MiXCR, listing each CDR3 protein once. The table shows around 140,000 distinct CDR3 sequences, with 35% to 50% occurring only once. The material sequenced was glioma tissue, nonneoplastic brain tissue, or PBMCs (not recorded which). Source of these receptors: a human donor with low-grade glioma or glioblastoma, undergoing nonglioma brain surgery, or in good health (not recorded which). CDR3s include the opening cysteine and the closing phenylalanine or tryptophan. The order of the fields is CDR3 protein, CDR3 DNA, J gene, D gene, V gene, clone size. D genes are given only for firm matches. Some rows mark clone size as missing; the rest say once, few, many or name a class of expanded clone.

CDR3: CASSPEVDTQYF
DNA: TGTGCCAGCAGCCCGGAGGTGGATACGCAGTATTTT
J: TRBJ2-3
D: NA
V: TRBV7-2
size: few

CDR3: CASRRGYYEQYF
DNA: TGTGCCAGCAGGCGCGGTTACTACGAGCAGTACTTC
J: TRBJ2-7
D: NA
V: TRBV12-3/TRBV12-4
size: NA

CDR3: CASSLTAGLNPFPYF
DNA: TGTGCCAGCAGCTTAACAGCGGGCCTAAACCCTTTCCCGTATTTT
J: TRBJ2-3
D: NA
V: TRBV7-9
size: few

CDR3: CASSWGSAGANVLTF
DNA: TGTGCCAGCAGCTGGGGGTCTGCTGGGGCCAACGTCCTGACTTTC
J: TRBJ2-6
D: NA
V: TRBV27
size: NA

CDR3: CASSNTGDGTEAFF
DNA: TGTGCCAGCAGCAACACAGGGGACGGTACTGAAGCTTTCTTT
J: TRBJ1-1
D: TRBD1
V: TRBV6-1
size: NA

CDR3: CSSLLQETQYF
DNA: TGCTCGAGCCTTCTACAAGAGACCCAGTACTTC
J: TRBJ2-5
D: NA
V: TRBV20-1
size: NA

CDR3: CAISDGSRANEQFF
DNA: TGTGCCATCAGTGATGGAAGCAGGGCCAATGAGCAGTTCTTC
J: TRBJ2-1
D: NA
V: TRBV10-3
size: few

CDR3: CASSLGWSDTQYF
DNA: TGTGCCAGCAGCTTAGGTTGGTCCGATACGCAGTATTTT
J: TRBJ2-3
D: NA
V: TRBV11-2
size: NA

CDR3: CASSRSPGFDNQPQHF
DNA: TGTGCCAGCAGCCGATCCCCAGGGTTCGATAATCAGCCCCAGCATTTT
J: TRBJ1-5
D: NA
V: TRBV2
size: NA

CDR3: CASSYDQETQYF
DNA: TGTGCCAGCAGTTATGATCAAGAGACCCAGTACTTC
J: TRBJ2-5
D: NA
V: TRBV6-1
size: many

CDR3: CASTSAASGIREQFF
DNA: TGTGCCAGCACAAGCGCGGCTAGCGGGATACGTGAGCAGTTCTTC
J: TRBJ2-1
D: TRBD2
V: TRBV6-2/TRBV6-3
size: once

CDR3: CASTETGPYGYTF
DNA: TGTGCCAGCACGGAGACAGGGCCCTATGGCTACACCTTC
J: TRBJ1-2
D: TRBD1
V: TRBV2
size: NA

CDR3: CSATTGWDVQPQHF
DNA: TGCAGTGCTACCACAGGGTGGGACGTCCAGCCCCAGCATTTT
J: TRBJ1-5
D: NA
V: TRBV20-1
size: few

CDR3: CASGGLAVNTGELFF
DNA: TGTGCCAGCGGCGGACTAGCGGTTAACACCGGGGAGCTGTTTTTT
J: TRBJ2-2
D: TRBD2
V: TRBV2
size: NA

CDR3: CASSLGIGAHYTF
DNA: TGTGCCAGCAGTTTAGGCATCGGGGCTCACTACACCTTC
J: TRBJ1-2
D: NA
V: TRBV28
size: NA

CDR3: CASSSDLDTEAFF
DNA: TGTGCCAGCAGCTCGGACTTGGACACTGAAGCTTTCTTT
J: TRBJ1-1
D: NA
V: TRBV7-3
size: NA

CDR3: CASSFDTDTQYF
DNA: TGTGCCAGCAGTTTCGACACAGATACGCAGTATTTT
J: TRBJ2-3
D: NA
V: TRBV12-3/TRBV12-4
size: NA

CDR3: CASSPRFEGANEKLFF
DNA: TGTGCCAGCTCACCACGATTCGAGGGAGCTAATGAAAAACTGTTTTTT
J: TRBJ1-4
D: NA
V: TRBV18
size: NA

CDR3: CASSTSANVLTF
DNA: TGTGCCAGCAGCACCTCGGCCAACGTCCTGACTTTC
J: TRBJ2-6
D: NA
V: TRBV9
size: NA

CDR3: CASSFRGLKFF
DNA: TGTGCCAGCAGTTTCAGGGGGCTTAAGTTCTTC
J: TRBJ2-1
D: TRBD1
V: TRBV12-3/TRBV12-4
size: NA

CDR3: CATGSIDTQYF
DNA: TGTGCCACCGGATCGATAGATACGCAGTATTTT
J: TRBJ2-3
D: NA
V: TRBV24-1
size: NA

CDR3: CASSEGQGIGYTF
DNA: TGTGCCAGCAGCGAAGGACAGGGTATTGGCTACACCTTC
J: TRBJ1-2
D: TRBD1
V: TRBV12-3/TRBV12-4
size: NA

CDR3: CATSRVREDQPQHF
DNA: TGTGCCACCAGCAGAGTCCGAGAAGATCAGCCCCAGCATTTT
J: TRBJ1-5
D: NA
V: TRBV15
size: NA

CDR3: CATRTSTGELFF
DNA: TGTGCCACCAGGACGTCCACCGGGGAGCTGTTTTTT
J: TRBJ2-2
D: NA
V: TRBV24-1
size: NA

CDR3: CASTPGGLGNTIYF
DNA: TGTGCCAGCACCCCGGGGGGTTTGGGAAACACCATATATTTT
J: TRBJ1-3
D: NA
V: TRBV28
size: NA

CDR3: CASSEFGPNEQFF
DNA: TGCGCCAGCAGTGAGTTTGGGCCCAATGAGCAGTTCTTC
J: TRBJ2-1
D: NA
V: TRBV10-2
size: NA

CDR3: CSARDRETQYF
DNA: TGCAGTGCTAGAGATCGGGAGACCCAGTACTTC
J: TRBJ2-5
D: NA
V: TRBV20-1
size: NA

CDR3: CSDSQLGTGMNTEAFF
DNA: TGCAGTGATAGTCAACTAGGGACAGGGATGAACACTGAAGCTTTCTTT
J: TRBJ1-1
D: TRBD1
V: TRBV20-1
size: NA

CDR3: CASSTYGDTQYF
DNA: TGTGCCAGCAGTACATACGGAGATACGCAGTATTTT
J: TRBJ2-3
D: NA
V: TRBV27
size: medium-sized

CDR3: CASRSLGETQYF
DNA: TGTGCCTCCCGGTCCCTGGGGGAGACCCAGTACTTC
J: TRBJ2-5
D: NA
V: TRBV7-2
size: NA

CDR3: CASRRQGAGTEAFF
DNA: TGTGCCAGCAGAAGACAGGGTGCCGGCACTGAAGCTTTCTTT
J: TRBJ1-1
D: TRBD1
V: TRBV2
size: NA

CDR3: CATSRDPSGDQPQHF
DNA: TGTGCCACCAGCAGAGATCCTTCCGGGGACCAGCCCCAGCATTTT
J: TRBJ1-5
D: NA
V: TRBV15
size: NA